Below are 27 T cell receptor beta chains sequenced from a single sample in a study of OX40 agonist ivuxolimab in advanced cancers. Only in-frame clones appear in the TCRdb table, and some are missing; sequencing was by immunoSEQ multiplex PCR. This table holds around 72,000 clones, roughly 89% found once. The sample in question was CD4+ or CD8+ T cells sorted from blood, obtained in a trial of the OX40 agonist ivuxolimab. The receptors shown here come from an adult with an advanced solid tumor such as melanoma, head and neck, liver or kidney cancer.

The chain recombines TRBV7-2 with TRBJ2-5; maybe TRBD2 (6 bases). CDR1 and CDR2 (germline): SGHTA, FQGNSA. V lost 5 bases and J 5 bases, leaving 15 bases between the germline ends. The CDR3 runs to 14 residues. CDR3 region: CASSPIGGWETQYF. In DNA, the CDR3 is TGTGCCAGCAGCCCCATTGGGGGGTGGGAGACCCAGTACTTC.

This clone turned up a few times. The V call is TRBV6-1, the J call TRBJ1-1, with a possible D match to TRBD1 (5 bases). Trimming took off 6 bases at V and 1 base at J, with 12 bases between the two ends. The CDR3 consists of 14 residues. Germline V CDR1 and CDR2: MNHNS, SASEGT. The CDR3 here is CASRPTTANTEAFF. The CDR3 coding sequence is TGTGCCAGCAGACCTACGACAGCGAACACTGAAGCTTTCTTT.

This rearrangement joins TRBV7-3 to TRBJ1-6; tentative D call: TRBD1 (5 bases). The germline gives CDR1 SGHTA, CDR2 FQGTGA. The length of the CDR3 is 14 residues. Deletions cut 7 bases from V and 8 bases from J, with 15 bases between. The CDR3 DNA sequence: TGTGCCAGCACAGCGGGACTAACGGATTCACCCCTCCACTTT. Its protein product is CASTAGLTDSPLHF. Full variable domain (missing parts from reference TRBV7-3 and TRBJ1-6): GAGVSQTPSNKVTEKGKYVELRCDPISGHTALYWYRQSLGQGPEFLIYFQGTGAADDSGLPNDRFFAVRPEGSVSTLKIQRTERGDSAVYLCASTAGLTDSPLHFGNGTRLTVT.

The J gene is TRBJ2-2, the V gene TRBV9, with D perhaps TRBD2 (6 bases). The CDR3 totals 15 residues. V gave up 0 bases and J gave up 6 bases, with 12 bases separating them. From germline, CDR1 is SGDLS and CDR2 YYNGEE. The CDR3, as DNA: TGTGCCAGCAGCGTAGATGGGAGGTCTGCCGGGGAGCTGTTTTTT. It encodes CASSVDGRSAGELFF.

The chain carries TRBV9 and TRBJ1-2; D unclear. V was shortened by 4 bases and J by 8 bases, with 12 bases between the two germline ends. CDR3 length: 12 residues. Looked up from germline, CDR1 is SGDLS and CDR2 is YYNGEE. The chain's CDR3 is CASSPSTGGYTF. The CDR3 DNA is TGTGCCAGCAGCCCCTCGACCGGCGGCTACACCTTC. The full variable domain, in which reference TRBV9 and TRBJ1-2 provide the parts outside the CDR3, is DSGVTQTPKHLITATGQRVTLRCSPRSGDLSVYWYQQSLDQGLQFLIQYYNGEERAKGNILERFSAQQFPDLHSELNLSSLELGDSALYFCASSPSTGGYTFGSGTRLTVV.

The chain recombines TRBV19 with TRBJ1-1; no firm D call. Germline V gives CDR1 LNHDA, CDR2 SQIVND (reference sequence). The CDR3 loop spans 12 amino acids. V lost 0 bases, J lost 4 bases, and 3 bases lay in between. The CDR3 nucleotides are TGTGCCAGTAGTATAGACGCCACTGAAGCTTTCTTT. This gives the protein CASSIDATEAFF. The full variable domain, completed using reference TRBV19 and TRBJ1-1, is DGGITQSPKYLFRKEGQNVTLSCEQNLNHDAMYWYRQDPGQGLRLIYYSQIVNDFQKGDIAEGYSVSREKKESFPLTVTSAQKNPTAFYLCASSIDATEAFFGQGTRLTVV.

The chain has TRBV30 and TRBJ1-1, with TRBD1 as a possible D gene (5 bases). The germline V gene has CDR1 GTSNPN and CDR2 SVGIG (reference sequence). CDR3 length: 12 amino acids. V lost 7 bases and J lost 1, with 10 bases in between. This CDR3 reads CASRDRNTEAFF. CDR3 nucleotide sequence: TGTGCCTCTAGAGACAGGAACACTGAAGCTTTCTTT.

A single count supports this clone. CDR3: CASSTPLSTGELFF. Here the CDR3 DNA reads TGTGCCAGTAGTACCCCCCTTAGTACCGGGGAGCTGTTTTTT. The chain couples TRBV19 to TRBJ2-2; D is unclear. CDR1 and CDR2 (germline): LNHDA, SQIVND (reference sequence). V shed 4 bases and J shed 5 bases, with 11 bases lying between them. The CDR3 consists of 14 residues.

About this clone: At one end the junction does not follow the germline gene, possibly because of a read error. The chain joins TRBV7-2 to TRBJ2-3; D unresolved. This CDR3 region has 14 residues. The germline CDR1 and CDR2 sequences are SGHTA and FQGNSA. CDR3 region: CASSLPKSTDTRYF. In DNA form, the CDR3 reads TGTGCCAGCAGCCTCCCTAAAAGCACAGATACGCGGTATTTT.

The CDR3 region is CASSRSGPTYEQYF. The DNA of the CDR3 is TGTGCCAGCAGCCGCTCGGGACCTACCTACGAGCAGTACTTC. The chain employs TRBV5-8 and TRBJ2-7; D tentatively reads TRBD1 or TRBD2 (5 bases each). Germline V CDR1 and CDR2: SGHTS, YDEGEE. V lost 4 bases, J lost 2 bases, and 13 bases lay in between. CDR3 length: 14 amino acids.

The chain links TRBV19 to TRBJ1-1; 8 positions match TRBD1. CDR1 is LNHDA and CDR2 is SQIVND in the germline V gene (reference sequence). The CDR3 runs to 14 residues. Trimming cost V 4 bases and J 9 bases; bases outside gene matches: 10. CDR3 in amino acids: CASSTGGTAKKAFF. The CDR3, as DNA: TGTGCCAGTAGTACAGGGGGCACAGCTAAGAAAGCTTTCTTT. The variable domain in full, with the rest retrieved from reference TRBV19 and TRBJ1-1, is DGGITQSPKYLFRKEGQNVTLSCEQNLNHDAMYWYRQDPGQGLRLIYYSQIVNDFQKGDIAEGYSVSREKKESFPLTVTSAQKNPTAFYLCASSTGGTAKKAFFGQGTRLTVV.

This clone was detected only once. The V call is TRBV11-1, the J call TRBJ2-5; 7 nucleotides agree with TRBD1. The CDR3 consists of 15 residues. Germline V gives CDR1 SGHAT, CDR2 FQDESV (reference sequence). With 5 bases clipped from V and 2 bases from J, the junction kept 8 bases outside the gene matches. This CDR3 is CASSRLRGNQETQYF. DNA for the CDR3: TGTGCCAGCAGCCGCCTCAGGGGGAATCAAGAGACCCAGTACTTC.

This clone appeared once. The rearrangement uses TRBV6-1 and TRBJ2-7, with D tentatively TRBD1 (5 bases). The CDR3 spans 17 residues. V was cut by 3 bases and J by 0 bases, with 18 bases left in between. Germline CDR1 and CDR2: MNHNS and SASEGT. The CDR3 bases are TGTGCCAGCAGTGAGGCAATACAGGCCGCCTTCTCCTACGAGCAGTACTTC. It is translated as CASSEAIQAAFSYEQYF.

CDR3 amino acids: CSVEPGLASHEQFF. CDR3 nucleotide sequence: TGCAGCGTTGAACCGGGACTAGCGAGTCATGAGCAGTTCTTC. V is TRBV29-1 and J is TRBJ2-1; TRBD2 agrees at 10 bases. J lost 8 bases, V lost 2 bases, and 6 bases had no gene match. This CDR3 has 14 residues. Germline assignment: CDR1 SQVTM and CDR2 ANQGSEA.

The CDR3: CASGSPGDLNTGELFF. CDR3 nucleotides: TGTGCCAGCGGGTCTCCCGGAGACCTGAACACCGGGGAGCTGTTTTTT. The J gene is TRBJ2-2, the V gene TRBV28, with unresolved D. Germline values: CDR1 MDHEN, CDR2 SYDVKM. The V gene lost 8 bases and the J gene lost 1 base, with 17 bases spanning the gap. The CDR3 is 16 amino acids. Complete variable domain (other parts from reference TRBV28 and TRBJ2-2): DVKVTQSSRYLVKRTGEKVFLECVQDMDHENMFWYRQDPGLGLRLIYFSYDVKMKEKGDIPEGYSVSREKKERFSLILESASTNQTSMYLCASGSPGDLNTGELFFGEGSRLTVL.

This chain uses TRBV4-1 with TRBJ1-5; the D is unclear. The V end lost 3 bases, the J end lost 5 bases, and 8 bases lay between the germline ends. The germline V gene has CDR1 MGHRA and CDR2 YSYEKL. The CDR3 has 13 amino acids. CDR3 sequence reads: CASSQRGDQPQHF. The DNA of the CDR3 is TGCGCCAGCAGCCAGAGAGGCGATCAGCCCCAGCATTTT.

V gene TRBV7-9 combines with J gene TRBJ2-7, with 9 bases matching TRBD1. The germline gives CDR1 SEHNR, CDR2 FQNEAQ (reference sequence). V was pared by 5 bases and J by 3 bases, with 8 bases of the junction left unmatched. This CDR3 has 15 amino acids. The CDR3 here is CASSTGTGWDYEQYF. The CDR3 DNA is TGTGCCAGCAGCACCGGGACAGGGTGGGACTACGAGCAGTACTTC. The full variable domain, completed using reference TRBV7-9 and TRBJ2-7, is DTGVSQNPRHKITKRGQNVTFRCDPISEHNRLYWYRQTLGQGPEFLTYFQNEAQLEKSRLLSDRFSAERPKGSFSTLEIQRTEQGDSAMYLCASSTGTGWDYEQYFGPGTRLTVT.

The chain carries TRBV6-5 and TRBJ1-2; D perhaps matches TRBD1 (5 bases). The germline V and J ends were trimmed by 2 bases and 4 bases, with 11 bases remaining between them. This CDR3 is built from 14 residues. In germline, CDR1 is MNHEY, CDR2 SVGAGI. The DNA for the CDR3 is TGTGCCAGCAGTTACAGGGACTCCGGCTATGGCTACACCTTC. Its translation: CASSYRDSGYGYTF.

The chain carries TRBV27 and TRBJ2-5; D might be TRBD1 (6 bases). V lost 0 bases and J lost 7, with 18 bases in between. This CDR3 has 16 amino acids. Looked up from germline, CDR1 is MNHEY and CDR2 is SMNVEV (reference sequence). The CDR3 region is CASSLSMPTGIGTQYF. DNA of the CDR3: TGTGCCAGCAGTTTATCGATGCCGACAGGTATCGGGACCCAGTACTTC.

The chain carries TRBV5-1 and TRBJ2-7; 9 positions match TRBD1. The V gene end was trimmed by 4 bases and the J gene end by 2 bases; junction bases not matched to a gene: 7. CDR3 length: 15 residues. Germline V gene data show CDR1 as SGHRS and CDR2 as YFSETQ. In DNA, the CDR3 is TGCGCCAGCAGCACAGGACAGGGGACGACCTACGAGCAGTACTTC. Encoded protein: CASSTGQGTTYEQYF.

The chain has TRBV7-2 and TRBJ2-5, with unresolved D. The CDR3 is made up of 12 amino acids. Per the germline V gene, CDR1 is SGHTA and CDR2 is FQGNSA. The V and J ends lost 2 bases and 5 bases respectively, with 6 bases between them. DNA for the CDR3: TGTGCCAGCAGCTTAACGCTGGAGACCCAGTACTTC. Encoded protein: CASSLTLETQYF.

V gene TRBV5-4 combines with J gene TRBJ2-7, with no clear D. This CDR3 spans 14 amino acids. The germline V gene encodes CDR1 SGHNT and CDR2 YYREEE (reference sequence). With 5 bases removed from V and 0 bases from J, the gap between germline ends came to 12 bases. CDR3 protein: CASRRSSTSYEQYF. Written as DNA, the CDR3 is TGTGCCAGCAGACGGAGTTCAACCTCCTACGAGCAGTACTTC.

The J gene is TRBJ2-3, the V gene TRBV5-5; D may be TRBD1 (6 bases). From germline, CDR1 is SGHKS and CDR2 YYEKEE (reference sequence). This CDR3 region has 16 residues. The V end lost 0 bases, the J end lost 6 bases, and 17 bases lay between the germline ends. The CDR3 nucleotides read TGTGCCAGCAGCTTGGCCAGGGGACGACAATACGATACGCAGTATTTT. This sequence encodes CASSLARGRQYDTQYF.

The chain couples TRBV5-1 to TRBJ1-2, with no clear D. Germline V CDR1 and CDR2: SGHRS, YFSETQ. The V gene lost 0 bases and the J gene lost 4 bases, with 7 bases spanning the gap. There are 13 residues in the CDR3. CDR3 coding DNA: TGCGCCAGCAGCTTGGACAGTACCTATGGCTACACCTTC. Translated, it gives CASSLDSTYGYTF.

V usage is TRBV11-1 and J usage is TRBJ1-6; D may be TRBD1 (5 bases). V gave up 6 bases and J gave up 9 bases, with 12 bases separating them. CDR3 length: 13 residues. Germline V gives CDR1 SGHAT, CDR2 FQDESV (reference sequence). The CDR3 bases are TGTGCCAGCAGTCGATTGGGGGGTTCACCCCTCCACTTT. Translation: CASSRLGGSPLHF. Full variable domain (rest looked up from reference TRBV11-1 and TRBJ1-6): EAEVAQSPRYKITEKSQAVAFWCDPISGHATLYWYRQILGQGPELLVQFQDESVVDDSQLPKDRFSAERLKGVDSTLKIQPAELGDSAMYLCASSRLGGSPLHFGNGTRLTVT.

This chain uses TRBV21-1 with TRBJ2-2; the table names TRBD2, a call not compared with the DNA. TRBV21-1 is a pseudogene. The CDR3 spans 16 residues. The CDR3 protein is CASSKLKRGGTGELFF. The CDR3 nucleotides read TGTGCCAGCAGCAAATTAAAGCGGGGGGGCACCGGGGAGCTGTTTTTT.

The gene calls are TRBV7-6 and TRBJ1-5; the D gene is possibly TRBD1 (5 bases). The V gene's germline CDR1 is SGHVS and CDR2 FNYEAQ. The CDR3 sequence is 14 residues long. V was pared by 5 bases and J by 7 bases, with 15 bases between. The CDR3 loop is CASSPVAGSQPQHF. In DNA form, the CDR3 reads TGTGCCAGCAGCCCAGTGGCAGGGAGCCAGCCCCAGCATTTT.